This T cell receptor (beta chain) came from a study of monozygotic twins with inflammatory bowel disease. Findings and limits, study-wide: People with IBD had fewer clonotypes in common with others than healthy twins did, especially with disease activity.

As for this clonotype: Its antigen is unidentified.

TCRdb re-called the 5' RACE reads and gives one entry per CDR3 protein, without DNA. The sample holds about 380,000 distinct CDR3 sequences. CDR1 is SGHRS, CDR2 YFSETQ, per germline. The CDR3 totals 15 residues. The receptor was isolated from a human donor with ulcerative colitis or Crohn's disease, or a healthy co-twin of an affected twin (not recorded which). The V call is TRBV5-1, the J call TRBJ1-5. Material: blood. CDR3 residues: CASSLGGTSNQPQHF.